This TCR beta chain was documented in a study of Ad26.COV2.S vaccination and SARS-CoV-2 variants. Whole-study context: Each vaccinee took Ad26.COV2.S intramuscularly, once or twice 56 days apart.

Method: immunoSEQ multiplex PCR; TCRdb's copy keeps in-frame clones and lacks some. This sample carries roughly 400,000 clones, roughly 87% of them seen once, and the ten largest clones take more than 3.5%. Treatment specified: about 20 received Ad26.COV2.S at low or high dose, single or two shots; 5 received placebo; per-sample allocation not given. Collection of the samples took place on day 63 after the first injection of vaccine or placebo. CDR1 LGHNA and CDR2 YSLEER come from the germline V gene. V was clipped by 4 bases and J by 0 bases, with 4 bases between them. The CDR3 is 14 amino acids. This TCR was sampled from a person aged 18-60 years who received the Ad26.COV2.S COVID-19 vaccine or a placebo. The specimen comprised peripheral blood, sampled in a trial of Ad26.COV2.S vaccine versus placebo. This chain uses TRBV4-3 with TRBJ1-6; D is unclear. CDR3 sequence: CASSRSSYNSPLHF. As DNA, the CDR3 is TGCGCCAGCAGCCGTAGCTCCTATAATTCACCCCTCCACTTT.